This TCR beta chain was identified in a study of T cell changes during pregnancy in multiple sclerosis. Produced via immunoSEQ multiplex PCR; TCRdb's table is partial and in-frame only. The sample gives some 77,000 clones, just over 90% of which show up once; approximately 2.1% is in the top ten. The CDR3 sequence is 14 residues long. Trimming removed 6 bases from V and 4 bases from J; junction bases left unmatched: 6. Germline V CDR1 and CDR2: MNHEY, SMNVEV (reference sequence). The source material was peripheral blood, sampled in the second trimester of pregnancy. The chain combines TRBV27 with TRBJ2-1, with 7 bases lining up with TRBD2. The receptor was derived from a female donor in good health, enrolled as a control in a pregnancy study. CDR3: CASSNRDYYNEQFF. DNA for the CDR3: TGTGCCAGCAGCAACCGGGACTATTACAATGAGCAGTTCTTC.